This T cell receptor beta chain was recovered during a study of T cell clones after liver transplantation. Study details: Blood was drawn pre-transplant, before withdrawal, and after full or failed withdrawal.

V lost 2 bases and J 4 bases, leaving 14 bases between the germline ends. Looked up from germline, CDR1 is MRHNA and CDR2 is SNTAGT. The CDR3 length is 15 residues. General observations from the study: Circulating graft-donor-reactive CD4 TCRbeta sequences fell significantly post-transplant in most of the 8 subjects. Graft donor-reactive T cells may have migrated into the graft rather than being deleted.

Only in-frame clones appear in the TCRdb table, and some are missing; sequencing was by immunoSEQ multiplex PCR. Found here are some 120,000 clones, 90% of them singletons; the top ten hold more than 0.8%. Concerning this clone itself: Its antigen is as yet unknown.

V is TRBV6-4 and J is TRBJ2-5, with D perhaps TRBD1 (6 bases). The clonotype originates from a human patient who received a liver transplant. Some T cells may originate from the graft donor. Sequenced here: CD4+ T cells from blood, sampled 12 months after liver transplant. The CDR3 sequence is CASSDRPGAAETQYF. DNA of the CDR3: TGTGCCAGCAGTGACCGGCCAGGGGCGGCAGAGACCCAGTACTTC.